What follows are 23 T cell receptor beta chains derived from one specimen sequenced in a study of cytomegalovirus exposure and HLA in healthy donors. It was with 60 Vbeta and 13 Jbeta primers that the PCR ran. Assay: immunoSEQ multiplex PCR; the TCRdb copy retains only in-frame clones and omits some. The table records roughly 80,000 clones, approximately 66% of them present only once. The sample was PBMCs. All receptors come from a male donor in good health and CMV-seropositive.

Only a few counts were recorded for this clone. The rearrangement uses TRBV6-1 and TRBJ2-7; D is perhaps TRBD1 (5 bases). CDR3 size: 15 residues. The V gene lost 3 bases and the J gene lost 3 bases, with 15 bases spanning the gap. Germline-derived CDR1 and CDR2 are MNHNS and SASEGT. CDR3 loop: CASSEYGAANYEQYF. In DNA form, the CDR3 reads TGTGCCAGCAGTGAGTATGGGGCAGCCAACTACGAGCAGTACTTC.

The chain employs TRBV5-8 and TRBJ2-3; TRBD2 agrees at 7 bases. CDR3 length equals 14 residues. V dropped 1 base and J dropped 5; count of bases not matched to a gene: 4. From germline, CDR1 is SGHTS and CDR2 YDEGEE. The CDR3 spells CASSLSGIKDTQYF. CDR3 DNA: TGTGCCAGCAGCTTGAGCGGGATCAAAGATACGCAGTATTTT.

The chain joins TRBV6-5 to TRBJ1-2; D gene ambiguous. V was pared by 7 bases and J by 4 bases, with 16 bases between. The CDR3 covers 14 residues. The V gene's germline CDR1 is MNHEY and CDR2 SVGAGI. The CDR3 DNA sequence: TGTGCCAGCAAGAGAACAGATATAATCTATGGCTACACCTTC. It codes for CASKRTDIIYGYTF.

The chain links TRBV7-2 to TRBJ2-2; tentatively, D is TRBD2 (5 bases). The length of the CDR3 is 15 residues. Germline CDR1 and CDR2: SGHTA and FQGNSA. V lost 4 bases to trimming and J lost 1 base, with 10 bases between them. CDR3 in amino acids: CASSSSTRNTGELFF. CDR3 sequence (DNA): TGTGCCAGCAGCTCATCCACTAGGAACACCGGGGAGCTGTTTTTT. The whole variable domain, filled in from reference TRBV7-2 and TRBJ2-2, reads GAGVSQSPSNKVTEKGKDVELRCDPISGHTALYWYRQSLGQGLEFLIYFQGNSAPDKSGLPSDRFSAERTGGSVSTLTIQRTQQEDSAVYLCASSSSTRNTGELFFGEGSRLTVL.

This rearrangement joins TRBV9 to TRBJ1-1; possibly TRBD1 for D (6 bases). The germline V gene encodes CDR1 SGDLS and CDR2 YYNGEE. This CDR3 comprises 17 residues. V lost 0 bases and J 3 bases, leaving 18 bases between the germline ends. CDR3 sequence (DNA): TGTGCCAGCAGCGTAGCCCCCGGGGGCGCGGGGGACACTGAAGCTTTCTTT. Its protein is CASSVAPGGAGDTEAFF.

J is TRBJ2-1 and V is TRBV5-4; 9 bases line up with TRBD1. The V gene end was trimmed by 0 bases and the J gene end by 6 bases; junction bases not matched to a gene: 4. This CDR3 is built from 15 residues. The germline gives CDR1 SGHNT, CDR2 YYREEE (reference sequence). CDR3 bases: TGTGCCAGCAGCTTGGCCGCGGGACAGGGCAATGAGCAGTTCTTC. The encoded protein is CASSLAAGQGNEQFF.

The rearrangement uses TRBV9 and TRBJ2-2; 12 bases agree with TRBD1. There are 17 residues in the CDR3. Germline CDR1 and CDR2: SGDLS and YYNGEE. V trimming: 3 bases; J trimming: 5 bases; junction bases outside the gene matches: 8. CDR3 loop: CASSDPGQGARTGELFF. The CDR3 DNA is TGTGCCAGCAGCGACCCGGGACAGGGGGCGCGGACCGGGGAGCTGTTTTTT. Using reference TRBV9 and TRBJ2-2 for the parts outside the CDR3, the full variable domain is DSGVTQTPKHLITATGQRVTLRCSPRSGDLSVYWYQQSLDQGLQFLIQYYNGEERAKGNILERFSAQQFPDLHSELNLSSLELGDSALYFCASSDPGQGARTGELFFGEGSRLTVL.

This clone was seen only a few times. The chain recombines TRBV5-1 with TRBJ1-5; the match to TRBD1 covers 10 bases. After removal of 7 bases from V and 2 bases from J, the junction contained 6 bases not matched to a gene. This CDR3 spans 15 amino acids. The germline CDR1 and CDR2 sequences are SGHRS and YFSETQ. In DNA form, the CDR3 reads TGCGCCAGCCGACAGGGGGCGCGAGGCAATCAGCCCCAGCATTTT. It translates to CASRQGARGNQPQHF.

The rearrangement links TRBV4-2 to TRBJ2-7; D not resolved. The CDR3 spans 12 residues. Trimming stripped 2 bases from V and 4 bases from J, with 6 bases between. Germline CDR1 and CDR2: LGHNA and YNFKEQ. The CDR3 DNA is TGTGCCAGCAGCCAAACTGGTTACGAGCAGTACTTC. It translates to CASSQTGYEQYF.

This rearrangement joins TRBV5-1 to TRBJ1-2, with a weak D call TRBD1 (5 bases). V was cut by 4 bases and J by 0 bases, with 13 bases left in between. CDR3 length equals 15 residues. The germline gives CDR1 SGHRS, CDR2 YFSETQ. The CDR3 DNA follows: TGCGCCAGCAGCAAAAACCGACAGACTAACTATGGCTACACCTTC. Translation: CASSKNRQTNYGYTF.

The chain uses TRBV15 and TRBJ1-3; D might be TRBD1 (5 bases). Trimming removed 0 bases from V and 0 bases from J, with 12 bases in between. The CDR3 is made up of 17 amino acids. From germline, CDR1 is LNHNV and CDR2 YYDKDF (reference sequence). The CDR3 nucleotides are TGTGCCACCAGCAGAGATCGCCAGGGTGTCTCTGGAAACACCATATATTTT. Residues: CATSRDRQGVSGNTIYF.

This rearrangement joins TRBV29-1 to TRBJ1-5; 8 positions agree with TRBD1. CDR1 and CDR2 from the germline V gene are SQVTM and ANQGSEA. This CDR3 comprises 14 residues. V lost 6 bases, J lost 3 bases, and 7 bases stayed unmatched. CDR3 protein: CSVGGQGNNQPQHF. The CDR3 nucleotides read TGCAGCGTCGGAGGACAGGGAAACAATCAGCCCCAGCATTTT.

The chain is built from TRBV19 and TRBJ2-2, with 16 bases fitting TRBD2. CDR3 size: 17 residues. CDR1 is LNHDA and CDR2 is SQIVND in the germline V gene (reference sequence). The V gene end was trimmed by 10 bases and the J gene end by 2 bases; junction bases not matched to a gene: 7. The CDR3 is CATLGLAGGKNTGELFF. The DNA for the CDR3 is TGTGCCACTTTGGGACTAGCGGGGGGGAAAAACACCGGGGAGCTGTTTTTT.

This chain links TRBV29-1 with TRBJ2-1; TRBD2 matches 8 bases. From germline, CDR1 is SQVTM and CDR2 ANQGSEA. V lost 7 bases to trimming and J lost 10 bases; unmatched junction nucleotides: 9. CDR3 length equals 12 residues. The chain's CDR3 is CSGGTSHGEQFF. CDR3 sequence (DNA): TGCAGCGGTGGGACTAGTCATGGGGAGCAGTTCTTC.

This chain uses TRBV19 with TRBJ2-7, with D maybe TRBD2 (5 bases). Trimming removed 6 bases at V and 5 bases at J, with 20 bases between. The CDR3 loop spans 15 amino acids. The germline CDR1 and CDR2 sequences are LNHDA and SQIVND (reference sequence). CDR3 loop: CASSLAHLLSHEQYF. DNA of the CDR3: TGTGCCAGTAGCCTAGCCCACCTACTCTCGCACGAGCAGTACTTC.

The chain uses TRBV29-1 and TRBJ2-1, with 8 bases lining up with TRBD2. Germline values: CDR1 SQVTM, CDR2 ANQGSEA. This CDR3 spans 15 amino acids. With 8 bases clipped from V and 4 bases from J, the junction kept 13 bases outside the gene matches. The CDR3 region is CSSTLAGLPYNEQFF. In nucleotides, the CDR3 is TGCAGCTCCACCCTAGCGGGCCTGCCTTACAATGAGCAGTTCTTC.

This rearrangement joins TRBV2 to TRBJ1-6; possible D gene TRBD1, 5 bases. CDR1 is SNHLY, CDR2 FYNNEI, per germline. The CDR3 is 13 amino acids. The ends were cut back, 7 bases at V and 11 bases at J, with 15 bases in the middle. CDR3: CASIVTDLTPLHF. DNA for the CDR3: TGTGCCAGCATCGTGACAGATTTAACACCCCTCCACTTT.

The V and J genes are TRBV29-1 and TRBJ1-2; D gene uncertain. Germline V gene sequence: CDR1 SQVTM, CDR2 ANQGSEA. V was shortened by 7 bases and J by 3 bases, with 9 bases between the two germline ends. The CDR3 length is 11 residues. The CDR3 DNA reads TGCAGCGCCGTACTGGACTATGGCTACACCTTC. It encodes CSAVLDYGYTF.

This clone has just one count. The gene calls are TRBV19 and TRBJ2-7; a possible D gene is TRBD1 (5 bases). V lost 8 bases to trimming and J lost 4 bases, with 15 bases between them. This CDR3 is built from 13 residues. Germline loops: CDR1 LNHDA, CDR2 SQIVND (reference sequence). DNA for the CDR3: TGTGCCAGTCGACTTCAAAGGGGATACGAGCAGTACTTC. As protein: CASRLQRGYEQYF.

This clone showed up just a few times. The chain employs TRBV28 and TRBJ1-1; D unclear. There are 13 residues in the CDR3. Germline-derived CDR1 and CDR2 are MDHEN and SYDVKM. V shed 6 bases and J shed 0 bases, with 8 bases lying between them. CDR3: CASRQQMNTEAFF. CDR3 bases: TGTGCCAGCAGACAACAGATGAACACTGAAGCTTTCTTT.

This chain uses TRBV7-8 with TRBJ2-1, with 14 bases fitting TRBD2. Germline V lookup: CDR1 SGHVS, CDR2 FQNEAQ. V shed 5 bases and J 9 bases; nucleotides not matched to a gene: 6. This CDR3 region has 15 residues. The CDR3 nucleotides are TGTGCCAGCAGCCCAGGACTAGCGGGAGGCCCTGAGCAGTTCTTC. Protein: CASSPGLAGGPEQFF. Full variable domain (remainder filled in from reference TRBV7-8 and TRBJ2-1): GAGVSQSPRYKVAKRGQDVALRCDPISGHVSLFWYQQALGQGPEFLTYFQNEAQLDKSGLPSDRFFAERPEGSVSTLKIQRTQQEDSAVYLCASSPGLAGGPEQFFGPGTRLTVL.

The rearrangement uses TRBV4-3 and TRBJ2-7; TRBD2 matches 10 bases. Germline CDR1 and CDR2: LGHNA and YSLEER. Germline trimming cut 1 base from V and 4 bases from J; bases unmatched to any gene: 10. The CDR3 sequence is 17 residues long. CDR3 protein: CASSQGGIGAGGYEQYF. DNA of the CDR3: TGCGCCAGCAGCCAAGGGGGGATCGGAGCGGGAGGGTACGAGCAGTACTTC.

This clone was seen just once. V gene TRBV5-4 combines with J gene TRBJ1-1; 8 nucleotides match TRBD1. The ends lost 4 bases at V and 7 bases at J; junction bases unmatched: 6. This CDR3 comprises 13 residues. Germline assignment: CDR1 SGHNT and CDR2 YYREEE (reference sequence). CDR3 in DNA: TGTGCCAGCAGCCCTCCAGGGGGCGGTGAAGCTTTCTTT. This sequence encodes CASSPPGGGEAFF.